These T cell receptor beta chains were read from a single sample in a study of T cell responses to AZD1222 COVID-19 vaccine. Only in-frame clones appear in the TCRdb table, and some are missing; sequencing was by immunoSEQ multiplex PCR. Here the sample spans about 140,000 clones, 80% to 95% being singletons. This specimen was peripheral blood, taken 28 days after the second AZD1222 dose. All receptors come from an adult who received the AZD1222 COVID-19 vaccine. CDR3s include the opening cysteine and the closing phenylalanine or tryptophan. Each record gives: J gene, D gene, V gene, clone size, CDR3 DNA, CDR3 protein. The D gene is left open where the match is weak. Some rows have no size entry. The others give once, few or many, or a class for an expanded clone.

>TRBJ2-3|.|TRBV30|.
TGTGCCTGGAGTCCAACAGGGGATACGCAGTATTTT
CAWSPTGDTQYF
>TRBJ2-2|TRBD2|TRBV7-7|.
TGTGCCAGCAGCTTAAGCGGGGGGAACACCGGGGAGCTGTTTTTT
CASSLSGGNTGELFF
>TRBJ1-2|.|TRBV5-1|few
TGCGCCAGCAGCTTGGGACAGATTGATGGCTACACCTTC
CASSLGQIDGYTF
>TRBJ2-1|TRBD2|TRBV7-9|.
TGTGCCAGCAGCTCTACTAGCGGGAGAGGATCCTACAATGAGCAGTTCTTC
CASSSTSGRGSYNEQFF
>TRBJ1-1|.|TRBV7-9|few
TGTGCCAGCAGCGCTTCGGCTGAAGCTTTCTTT
CASSASAEAFF
>TRBJ2-7|TRBD1|TRBV18|few
TGTGCCAGCTCAACAGACAGGGCCAGCTCCTACGAGCAGTACTTC
CASSTDRASSYEQYF
>TRBJ2-3|TRBD1|TRBV9|.
TGTGCCAGCAGCGTAGGGATTGCAACAGGGGTTCCCACAGATACGCAGTATTTT
CASSVGIATGVPTDTQYF
>TRBJ2-6|TRBD1|TRBV7-6|.
TGTGCCAGCAGCCGGGACAGTTCTGGGGCCAACGTCCTGACTTTC
CASSRDSSGANVLTF
>TRBJ2-7|.|TRBV5-8|.
TGTGCCACGCCCTCCTACGAGCAGTACTTC
CATPSYEQYF
>TRBJ1-2|TRBD1|TRBV5-4|once
TGTGCCAGCAGCAGGGACAGGGCAAACTCGCTTGGTCGCTATGGCTACACCTTC
CASSRDRANSLGRYGYTF
>TRBJ1-1|.|TRBV7-9|.
TGTGCCAGCAGCCTCGGACAGCCTATGAACACTGAAGCTTTCTTT
CASSLGQPMNTEAFF
>TRBJ1-2|.|TRBV7-9|.
TGTGCCAGCAGCGAAAACAGGGCGTACTATGGCTACACCTTC
CASSENRAYYGYTF
>TRBJ1-1|.|TRBV27|.
TGTGCCAGCAGTTCAGAAGGGGCAGGAGAGAACACTGAAGCTTTCTTT
CASSSEGAGENTEAFF
>TRBJ1-3|.|TRBV9|.
TGTGCCAGCAGCGTACTCGCGACTCGTTTGGGGGGAAACACCATATATTTT
CASSVLATRLGGNTIYF
>TRBJ1-6|.|TRBV28|.
TGTGCCAGCATCAACATTCCGGGTTCACCCCTCCACTTT
CASINIPGSPLHF
>TRBJ2-7|TRBD2|TRBV3-1/TRBV3-2|once
TGTGCCAGCAGCCATCTCGGACTAGCGGGGGGCTACGAGCAGTACTTC
CASSHLGLAGGYEQYF
>TRBJ2-2|.|TRBV6-6|.
TGTGCCACAGGACCGGGGGAGCTGTTTTTT
CATGPGELFF
>TRBJ2-5|.|TRBV5-1|.
TGCGCCAGCAGCTTGGGGCAGCAAGAGACCCAGTACTTC
CASSLGQQETQYF
>TRBJ1-6|.|TRBV30|once
TGTGCCTGGAGTGGAGGTAATTCACCCCTCCACTTT
CAWSGGNSPLHF
>TRBJ1-4|.|TRBV15|.
TGTGCCACCAGCAGAGTAGGCGACCGTACTAATGAAAAACTGTTTTTT
CATSRVGDRTNEKLFF
>TRBJ1-5|.|TRBV19|.
TGTGCCAGTAGTAGTTTCTCGACGGCCTTTTCGGGCCAGCCCCAGCATTTT
CASSSFSTAFSGQPQHF
>TRBJ1-2|.|TRBV29-1|.
TGCAGCGTTGACTCGGCGGGCAGGGGCTATGGCTACACCTTC
CSVDSAGRGYGYTF
>TRBJ2-1|.|TRBV6-5|.
TGTGCCAGCAGTAGACGGGACTCCTACAATGAGCAGTTCTTC
CASSRRDSYNEQFF
>TRBJ1-1|TRBD1|TRBV15|.
TGTGCCACCAGCTTCACGGACAGGGGGAACACTGAAGCTTTCTTT
CATSFTDRGNTEAFF
>TRBJ2-7|.|TRBV10-3|.
TGTGCCATCAGTGGGGACGGTAGCTACGAGCAGTACTTC
CAISGDGSYEQYF
>TRBJ2-2|TRBD1|TRBV5-1|.
TGCGCCAGCAGCTTGGAAGGGGGCGTGTACACCGGGGAGCTGTTTTTT
CASSLEGGVYTGELFF
>TRBJ2-5|.|TRBV5-1|.
TGCGCCAGCAGCTTGGCCGGTATAGAGGAGACCCAGTACTTC
CASSLAGIEETQYF
>TRBJ1-6|.|TRBV28|.
TGTGCCAGCAGTTTATTCCCCCCAAGCTCCTATAATTCACCCCTCCACTTT
CASSLFPPSSYNSPLHF
>TRBJ1-2|TRBD1|TRBV10-3|.
TGTGCCATCAGTGATTATAGGACAGGCTCTGGCTACACCTTC
CAISDYRTGSGYTF
>TRBJ1-4|.|TRBV12-3/TRBV12-4|.
TGTGCCAGCAGCTCCCGGGGCGAAAAACTGTTTTTT
CASSSRGEKLFF
>TRBJ2-1|TRBD2|TRBV5-3|.
TGTGCCAGAAGCCCTTCGGGACTAGCGGGCAATGAGCAGTTCTTC
CARSPSGLAGNEQFF
>TRBJ2-6|.|TRBV6-5|.
TGTGCCAGCAGTAGACCCTCTGGGGCCAACGTCCTGACTTTC
CASSRPSGANVLTF
>TRBJ1-6|.|TRBV4-2|.
TGTGCCAGCAGCCAAGATACGGGATTGGGTTTCCCCCTCCACTTT
CASSQDTGLGFPLHF
>TRBJ2-2|.|TRBV2|.
TGTGCCAGCAGGGGGGGCGACACCGGGGAGCTGTTTTTT
CASRGGDTGELFF
>TRBJ2-7|TRBD2|TRBV15|.
TGTGCCACCAGCAGCGGGACTAGCGGGGTCGAGCAGTACTTC
CATSSGTSGVEQYF
>TRBJ2-3|TRBD2|TRBV6-4|once
TGTGCCAGCAGTGACTCACTAGCGGGGAGCACAGATACGCAGTATTTT
CASSDSLAGSTDTQYF
>TRBJ2-5|.|TRBV6-1|.
TGTGCCAGCAGTGAAGCTGGCATATCGGAGACCCAGTACTTC
CASSEAGISETQYF
>TRBJ1-6|.|TRBV11-2|.
TGTGCCAGCAGCTTAGGGGGGAGGAATGCTTCACCCCTCCACTTT
CASSLGGRNASPLHF
>TRBJ1-2|.|TRBV10-2|.
TGCGCCAGCAGTGAAGTAGGGTTAAGTGGCTACACCTTC
CASSEVGLSGYTF
>TRBJ2-3|.|TRBV5-4|few
TGTGCCAGCAGCTTGGGGCTAGGCCCGCCCACAGATACGCAGTATTTT
CASSLGLGPPTDTQYF
>TRBJ2-2|.|TRBV18|.
TGTGCCAGCTCACCGAGGTTGGCAGGGATAGGAAACGGCGGGGAGCTGTTTTTT
CASSPRLAGIGNGGELFF
>TRBJ1-4|TRBD1|TRBV2|.
TGTGCCAGCAAGGAGGGGGCGGGAGTGGAAAAACTGTTTTTT
CASKEGAGVEKLFF
>TRBJ1-4|.|TRBV3-1/TRBV3-2|many
TGTGCCAGCAGCCAAGTAAGCGGCGAAAAACTGTTTTTT
CASSQVSGEKLFF
>TRBJ2-2|.|TRBV7-9|.
TGTGCCAGCAGCTTCGGGTACTACACCGGGGAGCTGTTTTTT
CASSFGYYTGELFF
>TRBJ1-5|.|TRBV4-1|once
TGCGCCAGCAGCCTGTATAGCAATCAGCCCCAGCATTTT
CASSLYSNQPQHF
>TRBJ2-7|.|TRBV9|.
TGTGCCAGCAGCCTCAGAGGGGACCGCGACTCCTACGAGCAGTACTTC
CASSLRGDRDSYEQYF
>TRBJ1-2|.|TRBV28|once
TGTGCCAGCAGTTTAACAGGGCCTGGGGGCTACACCTTC
CASSLTGPGGYTF
>TRBJ1-1|.|TRBV7-2|.
TGTGCCAGCACCGTCGACAGGATGAACACTGAAGCTTTCTTT
CASTVDRMNTEAFF
>TRBJ2-7|TRBD1|TRBV7-2|.
TGTGCCAGCAGCAGGACAGGGGTACTAGTTGACGAGCAGTACTTC
CASSRTGVLVDEQYF
>TRBJ1-2|TRBD1|TRBV3-1/TRBV3-2|.
TGTGCCAGCAGCCAAGCAATGAACCCCGGGGCAGGGGGCTATGGCTACACCTTC
CASSQAMNPGAGGYGYTF
>TRBJ1-4|TRBD1|TRBV28|.
TGTGCCAGTCGAACAGGGGACTTTGCTAATGAAAAACTGTTTTTT
CASRTGDFANEKLFF